Included here is one TCR beta chain sequence, with context. Its antigen is currently unknown. The sample belongs to a study of T-cell memory formation after mild COVID-19. Findings and caveats of the study: Some clones that responded turned up in pre-infection memory, which suggests that cross-reactive memory joined in. Shrinking CD4+ clones resided mostly in CM and EM, and CD8+ ones in EMRA. Second-wave clones reaching peak frequency on day 37 lacked confirmed SARS-CoV-2 specificity.

V dropped 3 bases and J dropped 4; count of bases not matched to a gene: 9. The CDR3 has 16 amino acids. Germline assignment: CDR1 SGHTA and CDR2 FQGNSA. cDNA libraries for TCR alpha and TCR beta, carrying sample barcodes and UMIs, came from 5'RACE with constant-segment primers. A single record per CDR3 protein comes from TCRdb applying MiXCR to the 5' RACE reads. The sample has 170,000 or so distinct CDR3 sequences; roughly a third are singletons. The clonotype comes from an adult woman who had mild COVID-19 (a few samples of this study predate the infection). Cell type and time point are not known. Sequencing was carried out using PBMCs or a T cell subset sorted from them (not recorded which). The chain is built from TRBV7-2 and TRBJ2-3; 8 bases align to TRBD1. The CDR3 reads CASSFSTNRGSDTQYF. For the CDR3, the DNA is TGTGCCAGCAGCTTTTCAACCAACAGGGGGTCAGATACGCAGTATTTT.